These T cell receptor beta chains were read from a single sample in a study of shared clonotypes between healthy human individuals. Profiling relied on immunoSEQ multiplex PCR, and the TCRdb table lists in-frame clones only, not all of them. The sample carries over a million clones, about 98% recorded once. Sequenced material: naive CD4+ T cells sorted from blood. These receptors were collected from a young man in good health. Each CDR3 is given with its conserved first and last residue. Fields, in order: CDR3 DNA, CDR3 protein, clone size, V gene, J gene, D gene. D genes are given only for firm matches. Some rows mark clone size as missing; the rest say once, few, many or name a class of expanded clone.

TGTGCCAGCAGCGTAGGAGGTAGCTGGTCGATGGATCAGTTCTTC	CASSVGGSWSMDQFF	-	TRBV9	TRBJ2-1	-
TGTGCCAGCAGCGTAGGTACAGGAGGTGAAAAACTGTTTTTT	CASSVGTGGEKLFF	-	TRBV9	TRBJ1-4	-
TGTGCCAGCTCACCCGTAGCGGGAGCTCGCACCGGGGAGCTGTTTTTT	CASSPVAGARTGELFF	once	TRBV18	TRBJ2-2	TRBD2
TGTGCCAGCAGCTTGATGGGGGTGACTAACTATGGCTACACCTTC	CASSLMGVTNYGYTF	-	TRBV7-2	TRBJ1-2	-
TGTGCCAGCAGTTTTTTAGCGGGAGAGGCTGACTACGAGCAGTACTTC	CASSFLAGEADYEQYF	-	TRBV28	TRBJ2-7	TRBD2
TGTGCCAGCCCGGAGGTACATTGGTACGAGCAGTACTTC	CASPEVHWYEQYF	-	TRBV19	TRBJ2-7	-
TGTGCCACCAGCAGGCCACTAGCAGAGCAGTACTTC	CATSRPLAEQYF	-	TRBV15	TRBJ2-7	-
TGTGCCAGCAAAATTATGACAGCTGAAGCTTTCTTT	CASKIMTAEAFF	-	TRBV6-1	TRBJ1-1	-
TGCGCCAGCAGCCTGGGCCTGGGACTAGCGGGAGGGTGGGCGTACGAGCAGTACTTC	CASSLGLGLAGGWAYEQYF	-	TRBV5-1	TRBJ2-7	TRBD2
TGTGCCAGCAGTGTAGGGGACTACTCCTACAATGAGCAGTTCTTC	CASSVGDYSYNEQFF	-	TRBV2	TRBJ2-1	TRBD2
TGTGCCAGCAGCCCTGGCCCGACAGGGGGTTCCTACAATGAGCAGTTCTTC	CASSPGPTGGSYNEQFF	-	TRBV5-5	TRBJ2-1	TRBD1
TGTGCCAGCAGTGTTGCCAGGAACTATGGCTACACCTTC	CASSVARNYGYTF	-	TRBV2	TRBJ1-2	-
TGTGCCACCAGCAGAGATAGGGGGCTCACAGATACGCAGTATTTT	CATSRDRGLTDTQYF	-	TRBV15	TRBJ2-3	TRBD1
TGTGCCAGCTCCCCCTTACCCCCAGGAACCTACAATGAGCAGTTCTTC	CASSPLPPGTYNEQFF	-	TRBV18	TRBJ2-1	-
TGTGCCGGGTCCAGGGGAGACCGTACCTACGAGCAGTACTTC	CAGSRGDRTYEQYF	once	TRBV28	TRBJ2-7	-
TGTGCCAGCAGTGAAGCTAGCAGTCGCCATCAGCCCCAGCATTTT	CASSEASSRHQPQHF	-	TRBV6-1	TRBJ1-5	-
TGTGCCAGCAGCTCAGCCCCACTAGCGAGACCCACAGATACGCAGTATTTT	CASSSAPLARPTDTQYF	-	TRBV7-9	TRBJ2-3	TRBD2
TGTGCCAGCAGCGTGGGAGGGACTGTGAATGAGCAGTTCTTC	CASSVGGTVNEQFF	-	TRBV9	TRBJ2-1	TRBD2
TGTGCCAGCAGTGAAGAAGCGCTGGACTCCAATGAGCAGTTCTTC	CASSEEALDSNEQFF	-	TRBV6-4	TRBJ2-1	-
TGCGCCAGCAGCTCCCCGACGGAAGCGGACAATGAGCAGTTCTTC	CASSSPTEADNEQFF	-	TRBV5-1	TRBJ2-1	-
TGTGCCAGCTTATCCTACGAGCAGTACTTC	CASLSYEQYF	once	TRBV21-1	TRBJ2-7	-
TGTGCCAGCAGGACAGGGGGAGGCACAGATACGCAGTATTTT	CASRTGGGTDTQYF	once	TRBV11-2	TRBJ2-3	TRBD1
TGTGCCAGCAGTTACCCCGTCGGGGGGAGGGACTATGGCTACACCTTC	CASSYPVGGRDYGYTF	-	TRBV6-6	TRBJ1-2	-
TGTGCCAGCAGCTTAGAGGTAGAGACCCAGTACTTC	CASSLEVETQYF	-	TRBV7-9	TRBJ2-5	-
TGTGCCAGCAGTGCCTTCGGTTCCCAGTGGTCTGGGGCCAACGTCCTGACTTTC	CASSAFGSQWSGANVLTF	once	TRBV2	TRBJ2-6	-
TGTGCCATTTCGACAGGGACCGGGCCCCAGCATTTT	CAISTGTGPQHF	-	TRBV2	TRBJ1-5	TRBD1
TGTGCCAGCAGCCAAGACAGGAGGGCTTTCTTT	CASSQDRRAFF	few	TRBV14	TRBJ1-1	-
TGTGCCAGCAGCTTTCACATGAACACTGAAGCTTTCTTT	CASSFHMNTEAFF	-	TRBV7-3	TRBJ1-1	-
TGCAGTACCGACCCCCCCGGTGAAGCTTTCTTT	CSTDPPGEAFF	-	TRBV29-1	TRBJ1-1	-
TGTGCCAGCACCCAGGGGGCGCGAGGCTACACCTTC	CASTQGARGYTF	once	TRBV28	TRBJ1-2	TRBD1
TGTGCCATCAGTGGGGCTAACACAGGTGAAGCTTTCTTT	CAISGANTGEAFF	once	TRBV10-3	TRBJ1-1	-
TGTGCCAGCAGAGCAGCGCGCACTTCCTACGAGCAGTACTTC	CASRAARTSYEQYF	-	TRBV28	TRBJ2-7	-
TGTGCCTGGAGTGTGGGAAACACCATATATTTT	CAWSVGNTIYF	-	TRBV30	TRBJ1-3	-
TGCAGCCCCGGTAAGCGGGAGGTGAACTACGAGCAGTACTTC	CSPGKREVNYEQYF	-	TRBV29-1	TRBJ2-7	TRBD2
TGTGCCAGCAGTTCCACGGCGGGGAATCAGCCCCAGCATTTT	CASSSTAGNQPQHF	-	TRBV28	TRBJ1-5	-
TGTGCCAGCAGTGAAGAAGTAGGACAGCCCCAGCATTTT	CASSEEVGQPQHF	few	TRBV2	TRBJ1-5	-
TGTGCCAGCGGTCGGAGGCCCTACAATGAGCAGTTCTTC	CASGRRPYNEQFF	-	TRBV7-9	TRBJ2-1	-
TGTGCCAGCAGCTACGGGACAGCCGTCCGGCGCACTGAAGCTTTCTTT	CASSYGTAVRRTEAFF	-	TRBV7-9	TRBJ1-1	TRBD1
TGTGCCAGCAGGGGGATCAATCAGCCCCAGCATTTT	CASRGINQPQHF	once	TRBV28	TRBJ1-5	-
TGCGCCAGCAGCGGAGCCGGGGGGTCCTACAATGAGCAGTTCTTC	CASSGAGGSYNEQFF	-	TRBV5-1	TRBJ2-1	TRBD2
TGTGCCAGCAGTTACTCGGGGGACATTTCCTACGAGCAGTACTTC	CASSYSGDISYEQYF	-	TRBV6-5	TRBJ2-7	-
TGCGCCAGCAGCCCAGGACAGGCTAATGAAAAACTGTTTTTT	CASSPGQANEKLFF	once	TRBV5-1	TRBJ1-4	TRBD1
TGTGCCAGCAGCATGGTAGCGGGAGCCTACGAGCAGTACTTC	CASSMVAGAYEQYF	-	TRBV6-5	TRBJ2-7	TRBD2
TGTGCCAGTAGTTGGGGAGGACAGTCTTTAGATACGCAGTATTTT	CASSWGGQSLDTQYF	-	TRBV19	TRBJ2-3	-
TGTGCCAGCAGTAAACCCGAGGGACTAGCACACCAAGAGACCCAGTACTTC	CASSKPEGLAHQETQYF	once	TRBV28	TRBJ2-5	TRBD2
TGTGCCAGTAGTACCGGGACTAGCGGGAGTATTGATACGCAGTATTTT	CASSTGTSGSIDTQYF	-	TRBV19	TRBJ2-3	TRBD2
TGCGCCAGCAGCCCCGGGACACCAGCCCTAGCCCAGCATTTT	CASSPGTPALAQHF	-	TRBV5-1	TRBJ1-5	-
TGTGCCAGGAAAAGAAGCACAGATACGCAGTATTTT	CARKRSTDTQYF	-	TRBV2	TRBJ2-3	-
TGTGCCAGCAGTTTACCCGGGACAGGAGGGAATGTAGCCAAAAACATTCAGTACTTC	CASSLPGTGGNVAKNIQYF	-	TRBV28	TRBJ2-4	TRBD1
TGTGCCAGCAGCTTGCTGGGGTCCGGGGCCAACGTCCTGACTTTC	CASSLLGSGANVLTF	-	TRBV5-4	TRBJ2-6	-
TGTGCCAGCAACGGATGGACTAGCAGCGCAGATACGCAGTATTTT	CASNGWTSSADTQYF	-	TRBV2	TRBJ2-3	TRBD2
TGTGCCAGCAGTTTGGACAGGGGGAAAGGCTACACCTTC	CASSLDRGKGYTF	-	TRBV28	TRBJ1-2	TRBD1
TGCAGCGTTGAGGGGGGACACCGCACAGATACGCAGTATTTT	CSVEGGHRTDTQYF	-	TRBV29-1	TRBJ2-3	-